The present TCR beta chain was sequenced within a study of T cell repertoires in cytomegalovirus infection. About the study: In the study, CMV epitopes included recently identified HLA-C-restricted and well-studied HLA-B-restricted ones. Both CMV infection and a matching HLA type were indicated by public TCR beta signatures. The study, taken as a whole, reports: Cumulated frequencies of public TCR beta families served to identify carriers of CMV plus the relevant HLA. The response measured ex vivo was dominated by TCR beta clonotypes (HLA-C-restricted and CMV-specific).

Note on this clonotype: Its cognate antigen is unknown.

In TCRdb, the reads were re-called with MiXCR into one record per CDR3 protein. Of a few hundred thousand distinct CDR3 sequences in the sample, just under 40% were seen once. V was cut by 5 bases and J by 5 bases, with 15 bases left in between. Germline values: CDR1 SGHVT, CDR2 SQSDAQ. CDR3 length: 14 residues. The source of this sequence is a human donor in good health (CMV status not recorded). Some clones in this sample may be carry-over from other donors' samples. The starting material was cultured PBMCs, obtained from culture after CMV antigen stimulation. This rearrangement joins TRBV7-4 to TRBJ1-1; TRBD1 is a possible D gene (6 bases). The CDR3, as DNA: TGTGCCAGCAGCGGGGCACAGGGAAGGACTGAAGCTTTCTTT. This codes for CASSGAQGRTEAFF.